The present T cell receptor beta chain was sequenced within a study of cytomegalovirus exposure and HLA in healthy donors (dated by TCRdb to about 2017). Some background on the complete study: An earlier analysis of several hundred of the donors reported approximately 270 Gb of sequence data and roughly 100 million unique TCR beta sequences from roughly 200 million T cells. The T cell repertoires of several hundred subjects were profiled by immunosequencing and related to cytomegalovirus serostatus. In a later genetic analysis, genome-wide SNP genotypes for 398 of the 666 donors were used, and that subset was treated as a discovery cohort. Both class I and class II loci were covered by HLA typing, at four-digit resolution. The genetic ancestry cluster associated with self-reported Caucasian donors included 81% of the approximately 400 genotyped donors. All discovery cohort repertoires had been generated on a single sequencing platform. An early release that covered fewer than 750 HLA-typed donors contained around 300 gigabases of sequencing data and tens of millions of unique TCR sequences. To predict cytomegalovirus infection status, the study brought together high-throughput TCR immunosequencing, statistical association of individual TCRs with disease status, and machine learning. A separate validation cohort of 100 to 150 different subjects was used in addition to the approximately 670-subject first cohort. Alongside the repertoire data, information on donor age, sex, ethnicity and CMV serostatus was compiled. Rather than using new phenotypic data, the later analysis identified candidate immune exposures from TCR beta sequences and from how often those sequences occurred across donors. A later analysis re-analyzed previously published TCR beta repertoires from 650 to 800 donors and added high-resolution HLA genotyping to study TCR occurrence patterns. The number of donors typed differed by locus, with about 620-630 for A, B, C, DRB1 and DQB1, around 560 for DQA1, some 570 for DPA1, and some 440 for DPB1. Because of strong linkage in the cohort, roughly five DR-DQ haplotypes were treated as single units for association and clustering. An earlier analysis of 587 of the donors used high-throughput TCR beta sequencing to judge whether each TCR beta V gene segment behaved as functional or pseudogenic. The study aimed to test whether signatures of past pathogen exposure could be identified by cataloging public T cell receptors. Among roughly 400 genotyped donors of the cohort, an average of approximately 240,000 unique TCR beta nucleotide sequences was sequenced per donor, of which about 18% were non-productive.

Findings and caveats that apply to the study as a whole: Because counts were too low, seventeen rarely observed V segments, including chromosome 9 orphons, were left out of the earlier analysis of a few hundred of the donors. When HLA alleles, especially DR and DQ, strongly co-occurred, attributing TCR associations to individual alleles was difficult. A later analysis found that most CMV-associated TCR beta chains appeared HLA-restricted, with HLA associations seemingly driven largely by CMV exposure. A total of 150 or so TCR beta chains were listed by the study as associated with cytomegalovirus. The only immune exposure information available for the cohort was CMV serostatus. Because HLA typing was unavailable for some donors at each locus, only the typed subset was used in association tests. Compared with equally common non-associated chains, HLA-associated TCR beta chains in a later analysis were more clonally expanded and had lower generation probabilities. Linkage disequilibrium might explain the correlated functional status among segregating V segments, but an unknown experimental factor could not be ruled out. According to the authors, the approach could potentially be generalized to other disease states and immunological phenotypes. A further reported finding was that TCR beta sequences accurately predicted the HLA-A and HLA-B alleles for most subjects in the first cohort. Broadly in line with IMGT annotations, most TCR beta V segments showed up in productive rearrangements about 87% or about 30% of the time in an earlier analysis of some 590 of the donors. According to a later analysis, parvovirus B19, influenza, CMV and Epstein-Barr virus appeared linked to several top co-occurrence clusters. V-gene and J-gene trimming of TCR beta chains was associated with a missense DCLRE1C variant in a later genetic analysis, and the association was replicated in an independent cohort. Some IMGT-functional V segments, including TRBV6-2 and TRBV6-3, could not be distinguished by the 87-base-pair reads and were therefore excluded. Across donors, most TCR sequences were observed very rarely, whereas some public TCRs were present in many individuals. Compared with the 666-donor mean, donors in an Asian-associated ancestry cluster had fewer N-insertions in productive TCRs, according to a later genetic analysis. In a later analysis, some 17,000 TCR beta sequences were associated with specific HLA alleles at a false discovery rate of 0.05. A group of highly shared sequence variants was considered likely to be a technical artifact of the sequencing pipeline. According to a later analysis, TCR association rates differed among HLA loci, with DRB1 alleles showing the most associated TCRs and HLA-C alleles showing the fewest. Roughly uniform sequencing depth across donors was assumed in presence/absence analyses, although this assumption may not hold. This cohort had only TCR beta chains sequenced, and the lack of alpha or paired-chain data limited which features could be detected. A few of the identified cytomegalovirus-associated TCR beta chains were confirmed in vitro to be specific for cytomegalovirus antigens. Cytomegalovirus status was reported to be diagnosed by the classifier with high specificity and sensitivity in both the original and validation cohorts.

In regard to this clone: What antigen it recognizes has not been identified. No clone much larger than this one lies a single base away; base qualities are absent.

The library was produced with the immunoSEQ multiplex PCR assay. For the multiplex PCR, a mixture combining 60 forward primers for TCR Vbeta segments and 13 reverse primers for TCR Jbeta segments was used. Amplification of the CDR3 region of rearranged TCR beta genes was performed with a multiplex PCR assay on genomic DNA. On the Illumina HiSeq System, the amplified TCR beta libraries were sequenced as 87-base-pair reads. For the original study's pipeline: In a later analysis, roughly 80 million unique TCR beta chains were counted across the 650 to 750 repertoires, and approximately 9.9 million of these chains were shared by at least two donors. Raw reads were error-corrected and collapsed into unique sequences by a nearest-neighbor algorithm in which closely related sequences were merged to remove PCR and sequencing errors. V, D and J gene segments were assigned by aligning CDR3 sequences to IMGT reference sequences. For a sequence to be retained, at least a six-nucleotide match to both a V gene segment and a J gene segment was required. A rearrangement counted as productive if the CDR3 had no stop codons and remained in frame with V and J, and every other rearrangement counted as non-productive. Following IMGT convention, CDR3 was defined as the stretch from the second conserved V-encoded cysteine up to the conserved J-encoded phenylalanine. In an earlier analysis of around 640 of the donors, sequences lacking an unambiguous match to a single V gene segment were excluded. In an earlier analysis of several hundred of the donors, V segments were called functional above 56.7% productive rearrangements and were called segregating when the between-donor standard deviation exceeded 5%. A statistical classification framework was built to diagnose cytomegalovirus status from the catalog of TCR beta chain sequences. In a later analysis, V and J genes were assigned by comparing TCR nucleotide sequences against IMGT/GENE-DB human TR gene sequences. Using the TCRdist pipeline, a later analysis assigned CDR3 sequences along with most-parsimonious VDJ recombination scenarios. In a later analysis, each TCR beta chain was defined by its CDR3 amino acid sequence together with its V-gene family, and reads lacking a unique V-gene family were excluded. To address suspected cross-contamination and a sequencing artifact, a later analysis removed roughly 580 highly shared, low-generation-probability nucleotide sequences. In a later analysis, a clonal expansion index for each public chain was calculated from normalized within-repertoire ranks of inferred template counts. A later analysis computed generation probabilities with a VDJ recombination model fitted to out-of-frame rearrangements, and checked the results against IGoR. A later analysis scored TCR-TCR, TCR-HLA and TCR-CMV co-occurrence with hypergeometric tests, applying a repertoire-size bias correction to TCR pairs. False discovery rates were estimated in a later analysis by permuting HLA or CMV assignments 20 times. A later analysis grouped co-occurring TCRs with DBSCAN, adding TCRdist sequence similarity when clustering within HLA-allele-positive subsets. For co-occurrence clustering, repertoires with fewer than 30,000 or more than 120,000 public chains were excluded, along with four to six repertoires with anomalous nucleotide sharing. The table comes from immuneACCESS by way of TCRdb, which keeps in-frame sequences with V and J called. Part of the clones is missing from these tables; in studies checked, under half for an unresolved V gene and the rest for unknown reasons. That table gives V, J and clone size, and the DNA gave D and trimming. The sample table shows some 120,000 clones, and more than 70% are seen once. The top ten hold 9% to 9.5% of the sample.

The cohort comprised approximately 700 healthy bone marrow donors. Cohort members were all nominally healthy when sampled, although unrecorded immune exposures were likely present. The donor was CMV seropositive and was included in the group of 289 seropositive cohort members. Each donor provided a peripheral blood sample, and peripheral blood mononuclear cells were used for TCR beta sequencing. The Qiagen DNeasy Blood Extraction Kit was used to extract genomic DNA from the blood cell samples. CDR3 length: 14 amino acids, cysteine to phenylalanine. The retained sequence is limited to the CDR3, 42 bases, with the frame set at the first base. Here V drops 6 bases and J drops 2 bases, and the junction holds 2 bases not matched to any gene. The germline V gene (reference sequence) provides CDR1 LNHNV and CDR2 YYDKDF.

The TCR comes from a woman aged 45-60 years in good health and CMV-seropositive. Sequencing used PBMCs. The chain couples TRBV15 to TRBJ1-2, with 11 middle bases fitting TRBD1. For the CDR3, the sequence is CATRRDRGNYGYTF. The DNA sequence is as follows: TGTGCCACCAGGAGGGACAGGGGGAACTATGGCTACACCTTC.